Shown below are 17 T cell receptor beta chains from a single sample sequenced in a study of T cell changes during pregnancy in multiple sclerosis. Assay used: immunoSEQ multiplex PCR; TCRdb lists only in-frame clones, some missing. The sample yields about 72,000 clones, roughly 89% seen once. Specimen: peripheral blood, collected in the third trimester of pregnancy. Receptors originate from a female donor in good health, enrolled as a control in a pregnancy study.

CDR3 protein: CASSLSRQNTEAFF. The DNA of the CDR3 is TGTGCCAGCAGCTTAAGCAGGCAGAACACTGAAGCTTTCTTT. This chain connects TRBV7-6 to TRBJ1-1; D unclear. The V gene lost 2 bases and the J gene lost 1 base, with 8 bases spanning the gap. The CDR3 has 14 residues. In germline, CDR1 is SGHVS, CDR2 FNYEAQ. The variable domain in full, completed from reference TRBV7-6 and TRBJ1-1, reads GAGVSQSPRYKVTKRGQDVALRCDPISGHVSLYWYRQALGQGPEFLTYFNYEAQQDKSGLPNDRFSAERPEGSISTLTIQRTEQRDSAMYRCASSLSRQNTEAFFGQGTRLTVV.

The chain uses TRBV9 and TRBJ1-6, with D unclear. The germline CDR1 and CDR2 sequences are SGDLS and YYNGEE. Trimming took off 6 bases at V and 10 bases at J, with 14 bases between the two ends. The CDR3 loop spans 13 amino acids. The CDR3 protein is CASTRDLGSPLHF. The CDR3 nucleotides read TGTGCCAGCACCCGGGATCTGGGATCACCCCTCCACTTT.

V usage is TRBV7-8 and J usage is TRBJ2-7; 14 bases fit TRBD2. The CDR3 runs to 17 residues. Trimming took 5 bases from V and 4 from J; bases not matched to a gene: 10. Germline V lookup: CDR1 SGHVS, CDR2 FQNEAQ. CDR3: CASSLPKTSGGAYEQYF. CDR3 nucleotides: TGTGCCAGCAGCCTCCCTAAGACTAGCGGGGGGGCTTACGAGCAGTACTTC.

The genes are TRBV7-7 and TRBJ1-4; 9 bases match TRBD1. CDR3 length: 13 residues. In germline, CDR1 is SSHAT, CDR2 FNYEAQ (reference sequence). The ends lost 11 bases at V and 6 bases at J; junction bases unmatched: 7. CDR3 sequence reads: CAVWDRAHEKLFF. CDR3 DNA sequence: TGTGCCGTGTGGGACAGGGCCCATGAAAAACTGTTTTTT.

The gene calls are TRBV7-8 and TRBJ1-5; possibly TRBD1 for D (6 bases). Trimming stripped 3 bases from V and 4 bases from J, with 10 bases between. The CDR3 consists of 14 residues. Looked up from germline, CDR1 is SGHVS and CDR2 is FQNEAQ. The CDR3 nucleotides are TGTGCCAGCAGCTTCGCAGGGGCGAATCAGCCCCAGCATTTT. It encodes CASSFAGANQPQHF.

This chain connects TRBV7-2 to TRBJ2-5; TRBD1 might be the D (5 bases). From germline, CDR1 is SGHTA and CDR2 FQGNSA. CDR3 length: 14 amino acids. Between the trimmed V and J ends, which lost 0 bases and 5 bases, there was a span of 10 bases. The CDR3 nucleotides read TGTGCCAGCAGCTTAGCAGGGGTAGGGGAGACCCAGTACTTC. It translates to CASSLAGVGETQYF.

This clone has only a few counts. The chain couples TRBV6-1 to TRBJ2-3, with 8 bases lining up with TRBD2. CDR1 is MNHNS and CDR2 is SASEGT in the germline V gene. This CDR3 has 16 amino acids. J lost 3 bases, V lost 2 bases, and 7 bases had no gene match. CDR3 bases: TGTGCCAGCAGTGAACCACTAGCGGTAACAACAGATACGCAGTATTTT. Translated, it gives CASSEPLAVTTDTQYF.

For the CDR3, the DNA is TGTGCCAGCAGCTTAACCATGACAGGCCTTAATGAAAAACTGTTTTTT. Translating it yields CASSLTMTGLNEKLFF. V and J are TRBV7-9 and TRBJ1-4; a weak D match, TRBD1 (6 bases). V dropped 2 bases and J dropped 4 bases, with 14 bases sitting between them. Germline V gene sequence: CDR1 SEHNR, CDR2 FQNEAQ (reference sequence). This CDR3 spans 16 amino acids.

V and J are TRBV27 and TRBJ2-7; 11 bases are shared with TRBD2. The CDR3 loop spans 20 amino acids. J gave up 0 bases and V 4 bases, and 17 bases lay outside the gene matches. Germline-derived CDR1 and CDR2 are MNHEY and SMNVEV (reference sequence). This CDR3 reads CASSSAQPGLAERNSYEQYF. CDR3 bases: TGTGCCAGCAGTTCAGCACAACCGGGACTAGCGGAAAGAAACTCCTACGAGCAGTACTTC.

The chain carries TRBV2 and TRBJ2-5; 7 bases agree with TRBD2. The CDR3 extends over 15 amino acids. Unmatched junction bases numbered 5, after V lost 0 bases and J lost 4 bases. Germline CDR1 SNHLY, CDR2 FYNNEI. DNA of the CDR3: TGTGCCAGCAGTGAAGCGGAGGGGAGGGTAGAGACCCAGTACTTC. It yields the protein CASSEAEGRVETQYF. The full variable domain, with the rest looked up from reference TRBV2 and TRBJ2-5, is EPEVTQTPSHQVTQMGQEVILRCVPISNHLYFYWYRQILGQKVEFLVSFYNNEISEKSEIFDDQFSVERPDGSNFTLKIRSTKLEDSAMYFCASSEAEGRVETQYFGPGTRLLVL.

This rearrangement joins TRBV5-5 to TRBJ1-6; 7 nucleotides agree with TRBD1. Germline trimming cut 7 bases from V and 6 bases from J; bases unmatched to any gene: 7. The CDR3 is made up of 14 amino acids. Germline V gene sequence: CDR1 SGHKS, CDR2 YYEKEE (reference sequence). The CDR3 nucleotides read TGTGCCAGCTCCGTAGAGGGGGCTAATTCACCCCTCCACTTT. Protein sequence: CASSVEGANSPLHF.

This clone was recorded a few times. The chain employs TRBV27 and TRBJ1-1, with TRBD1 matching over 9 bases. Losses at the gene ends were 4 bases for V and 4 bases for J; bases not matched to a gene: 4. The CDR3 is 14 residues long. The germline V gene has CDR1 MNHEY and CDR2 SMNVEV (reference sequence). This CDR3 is CASSSDRGSTEAFF. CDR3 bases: TGTGCCAGCAGTTCGGACAGGGGATCCACTGAAGCTTTCTTT.

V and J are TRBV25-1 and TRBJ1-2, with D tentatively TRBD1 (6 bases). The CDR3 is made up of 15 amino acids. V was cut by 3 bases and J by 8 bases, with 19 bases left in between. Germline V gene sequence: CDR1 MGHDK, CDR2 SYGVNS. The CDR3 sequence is CASSDKDSRGGGYTF. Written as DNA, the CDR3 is TGTGCCAGCAGTGATAAGGATTCCAGGGGAGGGGGCTACACCTTC.

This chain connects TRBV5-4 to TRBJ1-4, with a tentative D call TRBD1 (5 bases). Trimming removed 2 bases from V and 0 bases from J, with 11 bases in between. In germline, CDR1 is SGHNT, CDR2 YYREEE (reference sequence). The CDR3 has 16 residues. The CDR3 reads CASSFDRAATNEKLFF. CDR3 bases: TGTGCCAGCAGCTTTGACAGAGCAGCAACTAATGAAAAACTGTTTTTT.

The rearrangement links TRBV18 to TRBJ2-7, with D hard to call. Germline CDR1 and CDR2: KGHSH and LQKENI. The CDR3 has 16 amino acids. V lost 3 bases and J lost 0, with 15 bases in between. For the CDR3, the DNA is TGTGCCAGCTCACCCCCCTCAGGTACTGCCTCCTACGAGCAGTACTTC. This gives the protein CASSPPSGTASYEQYF.

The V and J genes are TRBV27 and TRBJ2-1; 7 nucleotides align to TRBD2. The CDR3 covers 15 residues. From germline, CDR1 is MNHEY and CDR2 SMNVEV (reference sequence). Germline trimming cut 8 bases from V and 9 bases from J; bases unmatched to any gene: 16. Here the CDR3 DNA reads TGTGCCAGCCAGCGGAGCGGGACCCCTAAGATTGAGCAGTTCTTC. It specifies CASQRSGTPKIEQFF.

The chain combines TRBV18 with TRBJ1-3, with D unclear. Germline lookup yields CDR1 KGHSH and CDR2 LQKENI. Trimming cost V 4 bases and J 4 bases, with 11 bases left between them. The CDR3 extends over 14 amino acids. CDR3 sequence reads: CASSLTGIGNTIYF. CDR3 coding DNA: TGTGCCAGCTCACTCACCGGGATCGGAAACACCATATATTTT.